A selection of T cell receptor beta chains follows, all from one sample in a study of cytomegalovirus exposure and HLA in healthy donors. Sequenced by immunoSEQ multiplex PCR; TCRdb stores in-frame clones only, minus some. The sample gives under 300,000 clones, 80% to 95% of which show up once; about 1.5% is in the top ten. The sequencing input was PBMCs. The receptors stem from a girl aged 2 to 10 in good health and CMV-seronegative. CDR3s include the opening cysteine and the closing phenylalanine or tryptophan. Fields, in order: J gene, clone size, D gene, V gene, CDR3 DNA, CDR3 protein. The D gene is left open where the match is weak. Clone size appears in some rows only: once, few, many, or a class for an expanded clone.

TRBJ1-1 NA TRBD1 TRBV5-1 TGCGCCAGCAGCCTCGACAGGGGACACACTGAAGCTTTCTTT CASSLDRGHTEAFF
TRBJ1-1 NA NA TRBV6-1 TGTGCCAGCAGGGGCCGGGGGAACACTGAAGCTTTCTTT CASRGRGNTEAFF
TRBJ2-7 NA TRBD1 TRBV6-5 TGTGCCAGCAGTTACGGGACAGGGAACTACGAGCAGTACTTC CASSYGTGNYEQYF
TRBJ2-6 once NA TRBV21-1 TGTGCCAGCAGCACAGGACTAGCGGGAGCTGAATCTGGGGCCAACGTCCTGACTTTC CASSTGLAGAESGANVLTF
TRBJ2-3 NA TRBD2 TRBV7-9 TGTGCCAGTACTAGCGGAGACATCCTTAGCACAGATACGCAGTATTTT CASTSGDILSTDTQYF
TRBJ1-2 NA TRBD1 TRBV15 TGTGCCACCAGCAGAGACCTCCCTGGGACAGGGGATGCTGGCTACACCTTC CATSRDLPGTGDAGYTF
TRBJ2-5 NA NA TRBV7-6 TGTGCCAGCAGTCTCAGCGGGGACACCGGTCGGGAGACCCAGTACTTC CASSLSGDTGRETQYF
TRBJ1-1 NA NA TRBV28 TGTGCCAGCACTAAAACAGGGATCTACACTGAAGCTTTCTTT CASTKTGIYTEAFF
TRBJ1-2 NA NA TRBV29-1 TGCAGCGTAGAAACTTCTAACTATGGCTACACCTTC CSVETSNYGYTF
TRBJ1-6 NA NA TRBV10-3 TGTGCCATCAGTGGGGTTACAGGGTCCTCCTATAATTCACCCCTCCACTTT CAISGVTGSSYNSPLHF
TRBJ2-7 NA TRBD2 TRBV7-8 TGTGCCAGCAGCTTAGATCAGCTAGCGGGGACCGCGTACTTC CASSLDQLAGTAYF
TRBJ1-2 NA TRBD1 TRBV11-2 TGTGCCAGCAGCTTAGATCTATCGCCGGGACAGGACAGGCATGGCTACACCTTC CASSLDLSPGQDRHGYTF
TRBJ1-1 NA NA TRBV6-1 TGTGCCAGCGCCCCGCTATCTGAAGCTTTCTTT CASAPLSEAFF
TRBJ1-1 NA TRBD1 TRBV7-9 TGTGCCAGCAGCTCGGACAGGGCATCTTTAAACACTGAAGCTTTCTTT CASSSDRASLNTEAFF
TRBJ2-7 NA NA TRBV7-9 TGTGCCAGCAGCTTAGCGGGCGCGGGACCTTCCGAGCAGTACTTC CASSLAGAGPSEQYF
TRBJ1-1 few TRBD1 TRBV6-5 TGTGCCAGCAGTTACCGAGACAGGGCCCCCCTTGAAGCTTTCTTT CASSYRDRAPLEAFF
TRBJ1-1 NA NA TRBV15 TGTGCCACCTCCCGTTCTTACATGAACACTGAAGCTTTCTTT CATSRSYMNTEAFF
TRBJ1-3 NA NA TRBV2 TGTGCCAGGACAGAAGAGAGCTCTGGAAACACCATATATTTT CARTEESSGNTIYF
TRBJ2-7 NA TRBD2 TRBV23-1 TGCGCCAGCAGCTATGGGACTAGCGCGTACGAGCAGTACTTC CASSYGTSAYEQYF
TRBJ2-3 once NA TRBV5-1 TGCGCCAGCAGCGAGGGTGGGGGGAGCACAGATACGCAGTATTTT CASSEGGGSTDTQYF
TRBJ2-1 NA NA TRBV29-1 TGCAGCATCCGGAGCGCCTACAATGAGCAGTTCTTC CSIRSAYNEQFF
TRBJ2-7 once TRBD1 TRBV27 TGTGCCAGCAGAACGACAGGGGGCGCGTCCTACGAGCAGTACTTC CASRTTGGASYEQYF
TRBJ1-1 once NA TRBV5-1 TGCGCCAGCAGCTTGGGGTCAGGGCCGGAAGCTTTCTTT CASSLGSGPEAFF
TRBJ2-7 once TRBD1 TRBV2 TGTGCCAGCACAAAAGGGACAGGCGTCTACGAGCAGTACTTC CASTKGTGVYEQYF
TRBJ2-3 NA TRBD2 TRBV30 TGTGCCTGGAGTGTAGGACTAGCGGGGGGGGGCACAGATACGCAGTATTTT CAWSVGLAGGGTDTQYF
TRBJ1-2 NA TRBD1 TRBV7-9 TGTGCCAGCAGCGGCCCTGACAGGGGCGCTAGCTATGGCTACACCTTC CASSGPDRGASYGYTF
TRBJ2-5 NA TRBD2 TRBV30 TGTGCCTGGGTCCTAAGCGGGGGGGAGACCCAGTACTTC CAWVLSGGETQYF
TRBJ1-5 NA NA TRBV28 TGTGCCAGCAGTTCATTGGGGACTCTAGGAGGGAGGGCCCAGCATTTT CASSSLGTLGGRAQHF
TRBJ1-2 NA NA TRBV4-1 TGCGCCAGCAGCCAAGAAAACAGGGAGGGCGATGGCTACACCTTC CASSQENREGDGYTF
TRBJ1-1 NA NA TRBV25-1 TGTGCCAGCGGTACACAGACGAACACTGAAGCTTTCTTT CASGTQTNTEAFF
TRBJ2-1 NA NA TRBV10-3 TGTGCCATCAGTGAGTCGTGGGCAGAAAACAATGAGCAGTTCTTC CAISESWAENNEQFF
TRBJ2-7 NA NA TRBV6-1 TGTGCCAGCAGTGTGGCGGGACCCACCTTCTCCGAGCAGTACTTC CASSVAGPTFSEQYF
TRBJ1-6 NA TRBD1 TRBV2 TGTGCCAGCAGGGAGACAGGGGCGAATTCACCCCTCCACTTT CASRETGANSPLHF
TRBJ2-7 once TRBD2 TRBV5-1 TGCGCCAGCAGCTTGGATAGCGGGAGGGCCGAGCAGTACTTC CASSLDSGRAEQYF
TRBJ1-2 once TRBD1 TRBV19 TGTGCCAGTAGTACCTCGACAGGGATGGGCAACTATGGCTACACCTTC CASSTSTGMGNYGYTF
TRBJ1-1 NA TRBD1 TRBV7-9 TGTGCCAGCAGCCCGATAGTTGGGACAGGGGAGAACACTGAAGCTTTCTTT CASSPIVGTGENTEAFF
TRBJ2-3 once TRBD2 TRBV5-6 TGTGCCAGCGGGGGGAGCGGGGTTCGTATAGATACGCAGTATTTT CASGGSGVRIDTQYF
TRBJ1-5 NA TRBD1 TRBV19 TGTGCCAGTATAGGCAGGGGGCCGACCTATAGCAATCAGCCCCAGCATTTT CASIGRGPTYSNQPQHF
TRBJ2-2 NA NA TRBV4-1 TGCGCCAGCAGCCAAGGGATAAACAGGGGAGGCCTTACCGGGGAGCTGTTTTTT CASSQGINRGGLTGELFF
TRBJ1-4 NA NA TRBV5-5 TGTGCCAGCAGCTTCCTCGGGACTGAAAATGAAAAACTGTTTTTT CASSFLGTENEKLFF
TRBJ1-1 few NA TRBV27 TGTGCCAGCAGTTTAGAAGGGGGAGGGCAGGGGTGGGGCACTGAAGCTTTCTTT CASSLEGGGQGWGTEAFF
TRBJ1-1 NA TRBD1 TRBV18 TGTGCCAGCTCACCTGGACAGGGGAGGTTCGACACTGAAGCTTTCTTT CASSPGQGRFDTEAFF
TRBJ1-2 NA NA TRBV5-8 TGTGCCAGTCAAGCTGTTTGGGGGCAGCGCTATGGCTACACCTTC CASQAVWGQRYGYTF
TRBJ1-1 NA TRBD1 TRBV25-1 TGTGCCAAAAGACAGGGGATTAACACTGAAGCTTTCTTT CAKRQGINTEAFF
TRBJ2-7 NA TRBD1 TRBV6-5 TGTGCCAGCAGTTACGCGGACAGGGGGCCATCCTACGAGCAGTACTTC CASSYADRGPSYEQYF
TRBJ1-1 NA NA TRBV5-1 TGCGCCAGCAGCCCCCCGATGGGGGGGACGAACACTGAAGCTTTCTTT CASSPPMGGTNTEAFF
TRBJ2-1 NA NA TRBV27 TGTGCCAGCTTCTCCCCATCTAACTACAATGAGCAGTTCTTC CASFSPSNYNEQFF
TRBJ2-7 once NA TRBV18 TGTGCCAGCTCACCTTTTACTCTCGGCGAGCAGTACTTC CASSPFTLGEQYF
TRBJ1-2 NA TRBD1 TRBV5-1 TGCGCCAGCAGCTTCCGTGGACAGGCGGACGACTATGGCTACACCTTC CASSFRGQADDYGYTF
TRBJ2-1 once TRBD2 TRBV5-1 TGCGCCAGCAGCGTTGCCCCCCTTCTAGCGGGCCACAATGAGCAGTTCTTC CASSVAPLLAGHNEQFF
TRBJ1-4 NA TRBD1 TRBV19 TGTGCCAGTAGTGAGACAGGGGCGGAAAAACTGTTTTTT CASSETGAEKLFF
TRBJ2-7 NA NA TRBV10-1 TGCGCCAGCAGTGAGTCGATCGGGCAGGGTTCTAGGAAGCAGTACTTC CASSESIGQGSRKQYF
TRBJ2-7 NA TRBD1 TRBV5-6 TGTGCCAGCAGCTTCGGGACAGGGAAAGAACAGGAGTACTTC CASSFGTGKEQEYF
TRBJ1-2 NA TRBD1 TRBV4-1 TGCGCCAGCAGCCAAACGGGGACAGGAAACTATGGCTACACCTTC CASSQTGTGNYGYTF
TRBJ2-5 NA NA TRBV10-3 TGTGCCATCAGTGGATTGGCAGGGCGAGAGACCCAGTACTTC CAISGLAGRETQYF